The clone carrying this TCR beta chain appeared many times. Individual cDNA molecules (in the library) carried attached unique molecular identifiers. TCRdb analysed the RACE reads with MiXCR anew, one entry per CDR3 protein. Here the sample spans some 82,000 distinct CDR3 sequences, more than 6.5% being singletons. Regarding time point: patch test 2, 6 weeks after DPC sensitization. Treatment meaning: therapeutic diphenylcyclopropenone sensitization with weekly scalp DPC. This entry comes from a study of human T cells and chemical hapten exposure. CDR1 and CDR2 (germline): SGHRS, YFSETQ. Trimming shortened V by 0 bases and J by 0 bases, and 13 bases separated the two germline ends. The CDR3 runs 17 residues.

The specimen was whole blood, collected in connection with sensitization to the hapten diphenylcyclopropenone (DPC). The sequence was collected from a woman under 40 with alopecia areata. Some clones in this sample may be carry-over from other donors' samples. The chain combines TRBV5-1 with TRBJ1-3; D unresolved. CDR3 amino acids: CASSLDLGGYSGNTIYF. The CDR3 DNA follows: TGCGCCAGCAGCTTGGACTTGGGCGGTTACTCTGGAAACACCATATATTTT.